The entry below describes one TCR beta chain. Using its own MiXCR run on the 5' RACE reads, TCRdb lists one record per CDR3 protein. Here the sample spans some 340,000 distinct CDR3 sequences, 13% being singletons. These data originate in a study of T-cell memory formation after mild COVID-19. This CDR3 region has 16 residues. The germline CDR1 and CDR2 sequences are SGHRS and YFSETQ. The germline V and J ends were trimmed by 0 bases and 2 bases, with 12 bases remaining between them. Material for sequencing was PBMCs or a T cell subset sorted from them (not recorded which). The chain combines TRBV5-1 with TRBJ2-1; TRBD1 might be the D (6 bases). This TCR derives from a young man who had mild COVID-19 (a few samples of this study predate the infection). Cell type and time point are not known. The CDR3 DNA sequence: TGCGCCAGCAGCTTGGCCGGAGAGGGGGCCTACAATGAGCAGTTCTTC. Protein: CASSLAGEGAYNEQFF.